The 26 T cell receptor beta chains below all came from one sample that was sequenced in a study of OX40 agonist ivuxolimab in advanced cancers. Assay used: immunoSEQ multiplex PCR; TCRdb lists only in-frame clones, some missing. The sample has about 46,000 clones, 82% seen once. This specimen was CD4+ or CD8+ T cells sorted from blood, taken in a trial of the OX40 agonist ivuxolimab. The receptors derive from an adult with an advanced solid tumor such as melanoma, head and neck, liver or kidney cancer.

V usage is TRBV7-9 and J usage is TRBJ2-7, with a weak D call TRBD1 (5 bases). From germline, CDR1 is SEHNR and CDR2 FQNEAQ (reference sequence). V lost 5 bases to trimming and J lost 4 bases, with 18 bases between them. There are 15 residues in the CDR3. As DNA, the CDR3 is TGTGCCAGCAGCGACCCCCACAAGACAGTGTACGAGCAGTACTTC. Its translation: CASSDPHKTVYEQYF. The variable domain in full, completed from reference TRBV7-9 and TRBJ2-7, reads DTGVSQNPRHKITKRGQNVTFRCDPISEHNRLYWYRQTLGQGPEFLTYFQNEAQLEKSRLLSDRFSAERPKGSFSTLEIQRTEQGDSAMYLCASSDPHKTVYEQYFGPGTRLTVT.

The rearrangement joins TRBV6-5 to TRBJ1-2; 9 bases map to TRBD1. With 6 bases clipped from V and 5 bases from J, the junction kept 10 bases outside the gene matches. The germline gives CDR1 MNHEY, CDR2 SVGAGI. The CDR3 is made up of 15 amino acids. CDR3 DNA sequence: TGTGCCAGCAGCCCTCGTAGGACAGGGGATTATGGCTACACCTTC. Translated, it gives CASSPRRTGDYGYTF.

This clone is medium-sized in the sample. The rearrangement links TRBV7-9 to TRBJ1-4; 10 nucleotides line up with TRBD1. J gave up 7 bases and V 4 bases, and 3 bases lay outside the gene matches. The germline gives CDR1 SEHNR, CDR2 FQNEAQ (reference sequence). The CDR3 runs to 14 residues. The CDR3 DNA is TGTGCCAGCAGCTCGACAGGGGGCCTTGAAAAACTGTTTTTT. It specifies CASSSTGGLEKLFF. Based on the CDR3 plus reference TRBV7-9 and TRBJ1-4, the full variable domain is DTGVSQNPRHKITKRGQNVTFRCDPISEHNRLYWYRQTLGQGPEFLTYFQNEAQLEKSRLLSDRFSAERPKGSFSTLEIQRTEQGDSAMYLCASSSTGGLEKLFFGSGTQLSVL.

The V and J genes are TRBV19 and TRBJ1-5, with no clear D. Germline-derived CDR1 and CDR2 are LNHDA and SQIVND (reference sequence). V was pared by 2 bases and J by 4 bases, with 6 bases between. The CDR3 covers 13 residues. The CDR3 region has the DNA TGTGCCAGTAGTATACGGACTAATCAGCCCCAGCATTTT. It translates to CASSIRTNQPQHF.

The chain couples TRBV9 to TRBJ1-2; D possibly corresponds to TRBD1 (6 bases). V gave up 0 bases and J gave up 3 bases, with 21 bases separating them. Germline V lookup: CDR1 SGDLS, CDR2 YYNGEE. There are 18 residues in the CDR3. The CDR3 sequence is CASSVGPRSGGRDYGYTF. The CDR3, as DNA: TGTGCCAGCAGCGTAGGCCCCCGCAGTGGGGGCAGGGACTATGGCTACACCTTC.

The chain employs TRBV6-6 and TRBJ1-2; 9 positions match TRBD1. The CDR3 extends over 14 amino acids. J was trimmed by 7 bases and V by 5 bases; bases with no gene match: 8. Germline V gives CDR1 MNHNY, CDR2 SVGAGI (reference sequence). The CDR3 protein is CASSRSGTGLGYTF. The CDR3 DNA is TGTGCCAGCAGTCGATCCGGGACAGGGCTTGGCTACACCTTC.

This clone appeared a single time. The chain combines TRBV30 with TRBJ1-3, with a possible D match to TRBD1 (6 bases). The CDR3 has 16 amino acids. Trimming cost V 1 base and J 4 bases, with 17 bases left between them. Germline CDR1 is GTSNPN and CDR2 is SVGIG (reference sequence). CDR3 in amino acids: CAWSGTKQGSGNTIYF. The CDR3 coding sequence is TGTGCCTGGAGTGGGACCAAACAGGGTTCAGGAAACACCATATATTTT.

The V gene is TRBV4-3, the J gene TRBJ1-6, with D perhaps TRBD1 (5 bases). The CDR3 consists of 14 residues. Trimming removed 8 bases at V and 1 base at J, with 9 bases between. Germline V lookup: CDR1 LGHNA, CDR2 YSLEER. The CDR3 DNA follows: TGCGCCAGCTCAAGGGGTTCCTATAATTCACCCCTCCACTTT. This encodes CASSRGSYNSPLHF.

The V gene is TRBV6-6, the J gene TRBJ2-1; D unclear. CDR1 is MNHNY and CDR2 is SVGAGI in the germline V gene (reference sequence). With 0 bases removed from V and 5 bases from J, the gap between germline ends came to 8 bases. The CDR3 is made up of 14 amino acids. CDR3 DNA: TGTGCCAGCAGTTACTCGGGAACGAACAATGAGCAGTTCTTC. It specifies CASSYSGTNNEQFF.

The chain joins TRBV16 to TRBJ1-4; D is unresolved. Trimming took off 5 bases at V and 3 bases at J, with 13 bases between the two ends. CDR3 length equals 15 residues. Per the germline V gene, CDR1 is KGHSY and CDR2 is FQNENV. In DNA form, the CDR3 reads TGTGCCAGCAGCACCCAGAGCGGTGCTAATGAAAAACTGTTTTTT. Amino acids: CASSTQSGANEKLFF.

The chain uses TRBV18 and TRBJ1-3, with D tentatively TRBD1 (5 bases). The CDR3 length is 15 residues. The V end lost 3 bases, the J end lost 0 bases, and 9 bases lay between the germline ends. The germline V gene has CDR1 KGHSH and CDR2 LQKENI. CDR3 nucleotide sequence: TGTGCCAGCTCACCCCAGGGCAGCTCTGGAAACACCATATATTTT. It translates to CASSPQGSSGNTIYF. Looking up the rest from reference TRBV18 and TRBJ1-3 gives the full variable domain: NAGVMQNPRHLVRRRGQEARLRCSPMKGHSHVYWYRQLPEEGLKFMVYLQKENIIDESGMPKERFSAEFPKEGPSILRIQQVVRGDSAAYFCASSPQGSSGNTIYFGEGSWLTVV.

V is TRBV5-5 and J is TRBJ2-1; D could derive from TRBD1 or TRBD2 (6 bases each). The V and J ends lost 5 bases and 3 bases respectively, with 21 bases between them. The CDR3 covers 17 residues. Looked up from germline, CDR1 is SGHKS and CDR2 is YYEKEE (reference sequence). CDR3 DNA sequence: TGTGCCAGCAGGATCAGGGGTCCGGGGGCGGGCTACAATGAGCAGTTCTTC. It is translated as CASRIRGPGAGYNEQFF.

In this sample, this clone turned up a few times. A junction end diverges from the germline sequence, so it may reflect a read error. This sequence joins TRBV5-4 and TRBJ1-1, with 7 nucleotides matching TRBD1. The CDR3 contains 15 residues. Per germline, CDR1 SGHNT and CDR2 YYREEE (reference sequence). CDR3 loop: CASSLVGRGNAEAFF. The CDR3 nucleotides are TGTGCCAGCAGCTTGGTAGGCAGGGGGAACGCTGAAGCTTTCTTT.

A single count supports this clone. This CDR3 is CASSLVVASGTGELFF. CDR3 sequence (DNA): TGCGCCAGCAGCTTGGTGGTCGCCAGCGGCACCGGGGAGCTGTTTTTT. The chain recombines TRBV5-1 with TRBJ2-2; possibly TRBD2 for D (5 bases). The V end was cut by 0 bases, the J end by 4 bases, with 13 bases between. There are 16 residues in the CDR3. CDR1 and CDR2 (germline): SGHRS, YFSETQ.

The chain couples TRBV4-1 to TRBJ1-1, with 7 bases fitting TRBD1. The CDR3 runs 14 residues. CDR1 and CDR2 from the germline V gene are MGHRA and YSYEKL. V was clipped by 7 bases and J by 1 base; unmatched bases: 6. The CDR3 nucleotides read TGCGCCAGCACCCCCGACAGGGCGAACACTGAAGCTTTCTTT. Protein: CASTPDRANTEAFF.

The genes are TRBV27 and TRBJ1-1, with D unclear. Trimming removed 0 bases at V and 0 bases at J, with 20 bases between. The CDR3 spans 19 residues. The germline V gene has CDR1 MNHEY and CDR2 SMNVEV (reference sequence). The CDR3 DNA sequence: TGTGCCAGCAGTTTATCGTCCCCAAAGGCCCGGTTTATGAACACTGAAGCTTTCTTT. This codes for CASSLSSPKARFMNTEAFF.

The V gene is TRBV10-3, the J gene TRBJ1-2; unclear D gene. This CDR3 has 14 amino acids. CDR1 ENHRY and CDR2 SYGVKD come from the germline V gene. Trimming stripped 5 bases from V and 4 bases from J, with 14 bases between. CDR3 bases: TGTGCCATCAGTACAGATCAGGTTGCCTATGGCTACACCTTC. This codes for CAISTDQVAYGYTF.

The chain carries TRBV6-1 and TRBJ2-3; D is undetermined. Trimming cost V 6 bases and J 6 bases, with 10 bases left between them. Germline lookup yields CDR1 MNHNS and CDR2 SASEGT. The CDR3 runs to 12 residues. CDR3 sequence: CASRGIVDTQYF. The CDR3, as DNA: TGTGCCAGCAGGGGGATAGTGGATACGCAGTATTTT.

The rearrangement links TRBV25-1 to TRBJ2-4; D unclear. The CDR3 totals 15 residues. Trimming shortened V by 6 bases and J by 0 bases, and 12 bases separated the two germline ends. Per germline, CDR1 MGHDK and CDR2 SYGVNS. CDR3 sequence reads: CASSLRRRAKNIQYF. The CDR3 DNA reads as TGTGCCAGCAGCCTCAGACGGCGAGCCAAAAACATTCAGTACTTC.

The chain links TRBV2 to TRBJ1-2; D not resolved. V was clipped by 6 bases and J by 2 bases, with 10 bases between them. Germline V gives CDR1 SNHLY, CDR2 FYNNEI. This CDR3 has 13 amino acids. CDR3 residues: CASSLSGNYGYTF. CDR3 coding DNA: TGTGCCAGCAGCCTGAGTGGGAACTATGGCTACACCTTC.

In this sample, this clone turned up once. The genes are TRBV7-2 and TRBJ1-2; D call uncertain. V lost 0 bases, J lost 8 bases, and 7 bases lay in between. Germline lookup yields CDR1 SGHTA and CDR2 FQGNSA. This CDR3 spans 12 amino acids. CDR3 protein: CASSLARMGYTF. CDR3 DNA: TGTGCCAGCAGCTTAGCGAGGATGGGCTACACCTTC.

This clone was detected once. The chain combines TRBV19 with TRBJ2-7, with D perhaps assigned TRBD1 or TRBD2 (6 bases each). The CDR3 has 16 residues. CDR1 LNHDA and CDR2 SQIVND come from the germline V gene (reference sequence). The V end was cut by 0 bases, the J end by 2 bases, with 14 bases between. The CDR3 sequence is CASSIDIGGTAYEQYF. CDR3 nucleotides: TGTGCCAGTAGTATAGATATCGGGGGCACGGCCTACGAGCAGTACTTC.

The gene calls are TRBV6-1 and TRBJ1-4, with D unclear. CDR3 length: 16 amino acids. Trimming took off 2 bases at V and 8 bases at J, with 18 bases between the two ends. Germline values: CDR1 MNHNS, CDR2 SASEGT. CDR3 loop: CASSEIIGRVNEKLFF. The CDR3 nucleotides are TGTGCCAGCAGTGAAATCATCGGGAGAGTGAACGAAAAACTGTTTTTT.

The chain joins TRBV5-6 to TRBJ2-3; D unclear. CDR3 length equals 13 residues. Germline CDR1 SGHDT, CDR2 YYEEEE. Between the trimmed V and J ends, which lost 4 bases and 8 bases, there was a span of 14 bases. The CDR3: CASSPLEVATQYF. The CDR3 DNA sequence: TGTGCCAGCAGCCCGTTAGAAGTCGCTACGCAGTATTTT.

The CDR3 here is CATMTGLGSPLHF. The CDR3 DNA sequence: TGTGCCACCATGACAGGGCTCGGTTCACCCCTCCACTTT. This rearrangement joins TRBV2 to TRBJ1-6, with 7 bases lining up with TRBD1. CDR3 length: 13 residues. Germline V gene lookup returns CDR1 SNHLY and CDR2 FYNNEI. With V trimmed by 10 bases and J by 9 bases, 9 bases remained unmatched.

This chain uses TRBV5-5 with TRBJ1-5; D is possibly TRBD1 (6 bases). In germline, CDR1 is SGHKS, CDR2 YYEKEE (reference sequence). V dropped 4 bases and J dropped 3 bases, with 17 bases sitting between them. There are 16 residues in the CDR3. CDR3 nucleotides: TGTGCCAGCAGCCCTCTAGCCGGACAGCCCAATCAGCCCCAGCATTTT. Translating it yields CASSPLAGQPNQPQHF.